Below, 12 T cell receptor beta chains from the same sample are listed, as sequenced in a study of T cells expressing NK-cell markers. With the 5' RACE reads reprocessed, TCRdb shows one record per CDR3 protein and no DNA. The sample features 550,000 to 600,000 distinct CDR3 sequences, with about 3.6% in its top ten. Sequenced sample: blood T cells: a sorted CD56 or NKG2C T cell subset, CD4+ or CD8+ T cells, or bulk PBMC T cells (not recorded which). Source of these receptors: a young man in good health.

V usage is TRBV20-1 and J usage is TRBJ1-5; TCRdb's assignment of TRBD1 cannot be checked, as there is no DNA. Per germline, CDR1 DFQATT and CDR2 SNEGSKA (reference sequence). The CDR3 consists of 15 residues. CDR3 sequence: CSAREGGGGNQPQHF.

V usage is TRBV9 and J usage is TRBJ1-1; with no DNA, the TCRdb D assignment of TRBD1 cannot be verified. CDR3 length: 15 amino acids. Germline V gives CDR1 SGDLS, CDR2 YYNGEE. CDR3: CASSGSRAHGTEAFF. The full variable domain, with the rest looked up from reference TRBV9 and TRBJ1-1, is DSGVTQTPKHLITATGQRVTLRCSPRSGDLSVYWYQQSLDQGLQFLIQYYNGEERAKGNILERFSAQQFPDLHSELNLSSLELGDSALYFCASSGSRAHGTEAFFGQGTRLTVV.

The chain carries TRBV12-3 or TRBV12-4 and TRBJ2-3; lacking DNA, the TRBD2 call made by TCRdb goes unchecked. The CDR3 covers 16 residues. The CDR3 sequence is CASSLKGTSVPNAQYF.

This sequence joins TRBV4-1 and TRBJ2-5; as DNA is missing, the TRBD2 call by TCRdb cannot be tested. The CDR3 is made up of 14 amino acids. The V gene's germline CDR1 is MGHRA and CDR2 YSYEKL. CDR3 sequence reads: CASSPGGSQETQYF.

The gene calls are TRBV20-1 and TRBJ2-5; TCRdb calls TRBD2, which cannot be checked without DNA. This CDR3 has 14 amino acids. Germline CDR1 DFQATT, CDR2 SNEGSKA (reference sequence). CDR3 sequence: CSSQVDAFQETQYF.

The V and J genes are TRBV27 and TRBJ1-2. The CDR3 spans 15 residues. Per germline, CDR1 MNHEY and CDR2 SMNVEV (reference sequence). CDR3 amino acids: CASSRLGDENYGYTF.

V usage is TRBV7-9 and J usage is TRBJ2-5; absent DNA, TCRdb's TRBD1 call cannot be checked. CDR3 length equals 15 residues. Germline CDR1 and CDR2: SEHNR and FQNEAQ (reference sequence). CDR3 in amino acids: CASTLEDRAWETQYF. Variable domain in full (rest from reference TRBV7-9 and TRBJ2-5): DTGVSQNPRHKITKRGQNVTFRCDPISEHNRLYWYRQTLGQGPEFLTYFQNEAQLEKSRLLSDRFSAERPKGSFSTLEIQRTEQGDSAMYLCASTLEDRAWETQYFGPGTRLLVL.

The chain couples TRBV12-3 or TRBV12-4 to TRBJ2-2; TCRdb's assignment of TRBD1 cannot be checked, as there is no DNA. This CDR3 contains 12 residues. The CDR3 spells CASNPGPGELFF.

This chain links TRBV10-3 with TRBJ2-5; as DNA is missing, the TRBD1 call by TCRdb cannot be tested. The CDR3 runs to 16 residues. In germline, CDR1 is ENHRY, CDR2 SYGVKD. The CDR3 region is CAISRQGAGAQETQYF.

The chain has TRBV12-3 or TRBV12-4 and TRBJ2-3; as DNA is missing, the TRBD1 call by TCRdb cannot be tested. The CDR3 totals 16 residues. The CDR3: CASTHRGAGDLDTQYF.

V gene TRBV11-2 combines with J gene TRBJ2-1. This CDR3 comprises 16 residues. The germline gives CDR1 SGHAT, CDR2 FQNNGV. The CDR3 loop reads CASSSRRYGWSNEQFF.

J is TRBJ2-1 and V is TRBV29-1; TCRdb lists TRBD2, though no DNA is available to test this call. Looked up from germline, CDR1 is SQVTM and CDR2 is ANQGSEA. The CDR3 extends over 12 amino acids. CDR3: CSVGTRTVEQFF.